The 24 T cell receptor beta chains given below trace back to one sample, sequenced in a study of T-cell reconstitution after alpha-beta-depleted transplantation in children. Unique molecular identifiers tagged the TCRbeta library. In TCRdb, the PCR reads were re-called with MiXCR into one record per CDR3 protein. This table holds 250,000 to 300,000 distinct CDR3 sequences, over 9% found once. The sample was PBMCs, taken before TCRalphabeta/CD19-depleted stem cell transplant. The receptors stem from a boy in the first two years of life with acute myeloid leukemia, due to receive a stem cell transplant.

This clonotype was recorded many times. The chain couples TRBV10-3 to TRBJ2-7, with a weak D call TRBD1 (6 bases). V was clipped by 6 bases and J by 1 base, with 7 bases between them. Germline V gene lookup returns CDR1 ENHRY and CDR2 SYGVKD. This CDR3 has 12 amino acids. CDR3 protein: CAIRGQSYEQYF. Written as DNA, the CDR3 is TGTGCCATCAGGGGACAATCCTACGAGCAGTACTTC.

This clonotype occurred many times. The gene calls are TRBV3-1 and TRBJ2-3; 7 bases match TRBD2. Germline trimming cut 4 bases from V and 1 base from J; bases unmatched to any gene: 5. Germline V gene data show CDR1 as LGHDT and CDR2 as YNNKEL (reference sequence). This CDR3 is built from 15 residues. The CDR3 nucleotides are TGTGCCAGCAGCCTAGGACTAGAACGCACAGATACGCAGTATTTT. Amino acids: CASSLGLERTDTQYF.

This clonotype was picked up many times. The V gene is TRBV20-1, the J gene TRBJ2-7; TRBD2 agrees at 7 bases. Germline V lookup: CDR1 DFQATT, CDR2 SNEGSKA (reference sequence). The length of the CDR3 is 12 residues. The V and J ends lost 3 bases and 5 bases, in that order; junction bases with no gene match: 4. CDR3 protein: CSARRESDEQYF. The DNA of the CDR3 is TGCAGTGCTAGGCGGGAGTCAGACGAGCAGTACTTC.

This clonotype was found a few times. This chain links TRBV12-3 or TRBV12-4 with TRBJ2-1; no definite D call. The CDR3 covers 14 residues. Between the trimmed V and J ends, which lost 6 bases and 4 bases, there was a span of 13 bases. CDR3 amino acids: CASRAPIGYNEQFF. CDR3 DNA: TGTGCCAGCAGAGCTCCGATCGGATACAATGAGCAGTTCTTC.

This clonotype occurred many times. The rearrangement links TRBV6-5 to TRBJ2-5; TRBD1 agrees at 8 bases. The CDR3 covers 15 residues. Germline lookup yields CDR1 MNHEY and CDR2 SVGAGI. V lost 2 bases to trimming and J lost 2 bases; unmatched junction nucleotides: 4. The CDR3 coding sequence is TGTGCCAGCAGTTACCAGGACAGGGAGCAAGAGACCCAGTACTTC. Amino acids: CASSYQDREQETQYF.

The chain joins TRBV30 to TRBJ2-4; 9 positions match TRBD1. V shed 2 bases and J 6 bases; nucleotides not matched to a gene: 2. CDR3 length equals 13 residues. Germline CDR1 GTSNPN, CDR2 SVGIG (reference sequence). The CDR3 spells CAWSPGQGNIQYF. CDR3 in DNA: TGTGCCTGGAGTCCGGGACAGGGAAACATTCAGTACTTC.

This clonotype was counted ten times or more. The chain carries TRBV5-5 and TRBJ2-7; 7 nucleotides match TRBD1. The V and J ends lost 0 bases and 3 bases, in that order; junction bases with no gene match: 6. The CDR3 covers 15 residues. CDR1 is SGHKS and CDR2 is YYEKEE in the germline V gene (reference sequence). CDR3 bases: TGTGCCAGCAGCTTGGCCTGGACAGGTAACTACGAGCAGTACTTC. Translated, it gives CASSLAWTGNYEQYF.

This clonotype was detected ten times or more. The rearrangement uses TRBV7-8 and TRBJ2-7; D tentatively fits TRBD1 or TRBD2 (6 bases each). The germline gives CDR1 SGHVS, CDR2 FQNEAQ. Trimming cost V 2 bases and J 3 bases, with 20 bases left between them. This CDR3 has 17 amino acids. In nucleotides, the CDR3 is TGTGCCAGCAGCTTATCATCCACGGGGGCCTTCGTCTACGAGCAGTACTTC. Translated, it gives CASSLSSTGAFVYEQYF.

The sample holds many counts of this clonotype. The chain joins TRBV20-1 to TRBJ1-1, with D possibly matching TRBD1 (5 bases). Trimming took off 4 bases at V and 0 bases at J, with 9 bases between the two ends. The germline gives CDR1 DFQATT, CDR2 SNEGSKA (reference sequence). The CDR3 length is 13 residues. The CDR3 region is CSAKGPLNTEAFF. CDR3 coding DNA: TGCAGTGCTAAGGGACCGCTGAACACTGAAGCTTTCTTT.

This clonotype was picked up a small number of times. Given a much more abundant clone one base away, this may be a read error. CDR3 in DNA: TGCAGTGCCCAGTACATAGCCAAAAACACTCAGTACTTC. This translates into CSAQYIAKNTQYF. The rearrangement links TRBV20-1 to TRBJ2-4; no clear D. This CDR3 is 13 amino acids long. CDR1 and CDR2 (germline): DFQATT, SNEGSKA (reference sequence).

Many counts were recorded for this clonotype. J is TRBJ1-1 and V is TRBV4-2; D gene uncertain. Per the germline V gene, CDR1 is LGHNA and CDR2 is YNFKEQ. The CDR3 has 13 amino acids. V lost 4 bases, J lost 5 bases, and 11 bases lay in between. CDR3: CASSPDLETEAFF. The CDR3 DNA sequence: TGTGCCAGCAGCCCGGACCTGGAGACTGAAGCTTTCTTT.

This clonotype came up many times. The V gene is TRBV29-1, the J gene TRBJ2-7; D not certain. CDR3 length: 13 amino acids. CDR1 is SQVTM and CDR2 is ANQGSEA in the germline V gene. The ends were cut back, 4 bases at V and 6 bases at J, with 16 bases in the middle. The chain's CDR3 is CSVGPDPRSEQYF. The CDR3 DNA is TGCAGCGTTGGACCAGATCCCCGCAGCGAGCAGTACTTC.

This clonotype was counted ten times or more. The V gene is TRBV9, the J gene TRBJ2-1; 8 positions agree with TRBD1. The length of the CDR3 is 14 residues. V dropped 1 base and J dropped 8; count of bases not matched to a gene: 5. Germline V gives CDR1 SGDLS, CDR2 YYNGEE. CDR3 nucleotide sequence: TGTGCCAGCAGCGTATTCACACAGGGGGATGAGCAGTTCTTC. Its translation is CASSVFTQGDEQFF.

The sample holds many counts of this clonotype. CDR3 DNA: TGCGCCAGCAGCCCTTGGACGGGCTCCTACGAGCAGTACTTC. This gives the protein CASSPWTGSYEQYF. The gene calls are TRBV5-1 and TRBJ2-7; no clear D. Germline loops: CDR1 SGHRS, CDR2 YFSETQ. This CDR3 has 14 residues. V was shortened by 4 bases and J by 0 bases, with 11 bases between the two germline ends.

In this sample, this clonotype turned up many times. The CDR3 DNA reads TGCAGTGCTATTCCGGGACGGGCCTCCTACGAGCAGTACTTC. It is translated as CSAIPGRASYEQYF. The chain couples TRBV20-1 to TRBJ2-7; tentatively, D is TRBD1 or TRBD2 (5 bases each). V lost 4 bases and J 0 bases, leaving 13 bases between the germline ends. Germline V gene sequence: CDR1 DFQATT, CDR2 SNEGSKA (reference sequence). CDR3 length: 14 amino acids.

There are many counts of this clonotype. The chain recombines TRBV20-1 with TRBJ1-6; 7 bases line up with TRBD1. Germline CDR1 is DFQATT and CDR2 is SNEGSKA (reference sequence). The trim removed 4 bases at V and 0 bases at J, leaving 3 bases unmatched. The CDR3 consists of 15 residues. The CDR3 is CSATRDSSYNSPLHF. The CDR3 DNA follows: TGCAGTGCTACCCGGGACAGCTCCTATAATTCACCCCTCCACTTT.

This clonotype was seen ten or more times. The chain combines TRBV28 with TRBJ2-5; 9 nucleotides agree with TRBD1. CDR1 and CDR2 from the germline V gene are MDHEN and SYDVKM. J lost 5 bases, V lost 5 bases, and 9 bases had no gene match. The CDR3 has 15 amino acids. The DNA of the CDR3 is TGTGCCAGCAGTCGTACGACAGGGGGGAGGGAGACCCAGTACTTC. Translating it yields CASSRTTGGRETQYF.

The rearrangement uses TRBV7-2 and TRBJ2-1; D is ambiguous. There are 16 residues in the CDR3. Germline V gene sequence: CDR1 SGHTA, CDR2 FQGNSA. The germline V and J ends were trimmed by 2 bases and 0 bases, with 11 bases remaining between them. CDR3: CASSLISLSSYNEQFF. The CDR3 DNA reads TGTGCCAGCAGCTTAATTTCCTTGTCCTCCTACAATGAGCAGTTCTTC.

V is TRBV7-6 and J is TRBJ1-6; unclear D gene. The CDR3 covers 16 residues. The germline gives CDR1 SGHVS, CDR2 FNYEAQ. Trimming stripped 3 bases from V and 4 bases from J, with 13 bases between. CDR3 residues: CASSFGPRAYNSPLHF. CDR3 sequence (DNA): TGTGCCAGCAGCTTTGGGCCTCGGGCGTATAATTCACCCCTCCACTTT.

As concerns this clonotype: Being one base from a much bigger clone, this may be a read error. CDR3 nucleotides: TGTGCCAGCAGCGCCATAGCGGTTGGCCCGAGCGAGCATTACTTC. Translated, it gives CASSAIAVGPSEHYF. The chain carries TRBV7-9 and TRBJ2-7; the D gene is possibly TRBD2 (6 bases). The CDR3 length is 15 residues. The germline V gene encodes CDR1 SEHNR and CDR2 FQNEAQ (reference sequence).

In this sample, this clonotype turned up many times. The genes are TRBV5-6 and TRBJ2-4, with D perhaps matching TRBD1 or TRBD2 (5 bases each). CDR1 and CDR2 (germline): SGHDT, YYEEEE. The V end was cut by 0 bases, the J end by 2 bases, with 12 bases between. The CDR3 runs to 16 residues. CDR3 protein: CASSLEGLGTKNIQYF. The CDR3 nucleotides read TGTGCCAGCAGCTTGGAGGGGCTCGGGACCAAAAACATTCAGTACTTC.

As regards this clonotype: Possible read error: a much larger clone is one base away. The chain joins TRBV9 to TRBJ2-1, with TRBD2 matching over 14 bases. V dropped 3 bases and J dropped 6; count of bases not matched to a gene: 17. This CDR3 is 20 amino acids long. The germline V gene has CDR1 SGDLS and CDR2 YYNGEE. In DNA, the CDR3 is TGTGCCAGCAGCGACCGGACTAGCGGGGGGCAAACACCGTCTTGCAATGAGCAGTTCTTC. This encodes CASSDRTSGGQTPSCNEQFF.

This clonotype was recorded many times. The J gene is TRBJ1-1, the V gene TRBV12-3 or TRBV12-4, with D uncertain. Trimming stripped 5 bases from V and 0 bases from J, with 7 bases between. The CDR3 is 13 residues long. The CDR3 DNA sequence: TGTGCCAGCAGTCTGACCATGAACACTGAAGCTTTCTTT. Its protein product is CASSLTMNTEAFF.

Points on this clonotype: An end of the junction does not agree with germline; a read error may underlie this. The rearrangement joins TRBV20-1 to TRBJ2-1, with 14 bases fitting TRBD2. Germline CDR1 and CDR2: DFQATT and SNEGSKA (reference sequence). The CDR3 extends over 17 amino acids. The CDR3 loop is CCASGLAGGWGLSEQFF. The CDR3, as DNA: TGCTGTGCAAGCGGACTAGCGGGAGGTTGGGGGTTAAGTGAGCAGTTCTTC.